These 27 T cell receptor beta chains share one sample of origin, sequenced in a study of blood T cell repertoires in COVID-19. Sequencing was performed with immunoSEQ multiplex PCR; in TCRdb, only in-frame clones are kept and a portion is missing. This table has fewer than 300,000 clones, roughly 91% appearing once. Sequencing was done on a sample of PBMCs or T cells enriched from blood (not recorded which). These receptor sequences come from a woman in her forties with acute COVID-19.

J is TRBJ2-7 and V is TRBV5-1, with TRBD1 matching over 9 bases. CDR1 and CDR2 from the germline V gene are SGHRS and YFSETQ. The CDR3 extends over 14 amino acids. Germline trimming cut 4 bases from V and 4 bases from J; bases unmatched to any gene: 6. CDR3 loop: CASSPQGAMYEQYF. CDR3 DNA sequence: TGCGCCAGCAGCCCACAGGGGGCGATGTACGAGCAGTACTTC.

This chain connects TRBV12-3 or TRBV12-4 to TRBJ1-1; 8 bases map to TRBD1. V lost 6 bases and J lost 7; bases outside the gene matches: 4. This CDR3 has 12 residues. The CDR3 sequence is CASSPTGDEAFF. CDR3 in DNA: TGTGCCAGCAGCCCGACAGGGGATGAAGCTTTCTTT.

This clone turned up a few times. This chain links TRBV5-3 with TRBJ1-1, with D tentatively TRBD1 (6 bases). TRBV5-3 is an open reading frame, and its role is uncertain. CDR3 size: 15 residues. Trimming cost V 4 bases and J 3 bases, with 16 bases left between them. This CDR3 reads CARSVRGPGDTEAFF. CDR3 bases: TGTGCCAGAAGCGTGAGGGGCCCAGGGGACACTGAAGCTTTCTTT.

V and J are TRBV2 and TRBJ2-6; D gene unclear. CDR1 SNHLY and CDR2 FYNNEI come from the germline V gene. V lost 8 bases to trimming and J lost 1 base, with 6 bases between them. The length of the CDR3 is 13 residues. The CDR3 DNA follows: TGTGCCAGCTGTATGTCTGGGGCCAACGTCCTGACTTTC. Protein sequence: CASCMSGANVLTF.

V gene TRBV5-6 combines with J gene TRBJ1-2; 10 bases align to TRBD1. The CDR3 consists of 14 residues. Germline-derived CDR1 and CDR2 are SGHDT and YYEEEE. The ends lost 4 bases at V and 4 bases at J; junction bases unmatched: 4. This CDR3 reads CASSKGQGGYGYTF. The CDR3 coding sequence is TGTGCCAGCAGCAAAGGACAGGGGGGCTATGGCTACACCTTC.

This sequence joins TRBV13 and TRBJ2-7, with 11 bases matching TRBD1. From germline, CDR1 is PRHDT and CDR2 FYEKMQ (reference sequence). J gave up 9 bases and V 2 bases, and 9 bases lay outside the gene matches. This CDR3 contains 15 residues. The CDR3 DNA reads TGTGCCAGCAGCTTACCGGGACAGGGGGTGCTGGGGCAGTACTTC. As protein: CASSLPGQGVLGQYF.

The rearrangement joins TRBV25-1 to TRBJ1-1; 8 bases align to TRBD1. The CDR3 contains 15 residues. The germline gives CDR1 MGHDK, CDR2 SYGVNS. V lost 8 bases and J lost 0; bases outside the gene matches: 8. The CDR3: CASRRTGNMNTEAFF. The CDR3 region has the DNA TGTGCCAGCCGCCGGACAGGGAACATGAACACTGAAGCTTTCTTT.

V and J are TRBV3-1 (or the pseudogene TRBV3-2) and TRBJ2-3; TRBD2 matches 12 bases. V was clipped by 0 bases and J by 10 bases; unmatched bases: 11. CDR3 length: 17 amino acids. The germline CDR1 and CDR2 sequences are LGHDT and YNNKEL (reference sequence). The CDR3 reads CASSQDLLAGGRVSQYF. The CDR3 nucleotides are TGTGCCAGCAGCCAAGATCTCCTAGCGGGGGGGCGAGTATCGCAGTATTTT.

The rearrangement joins TRBV5-6 to TRBJ2-5; a weak D match, TRBD2 (6 bases). The CDR3 is 14 residues long. Trimming removed 3 bases at V and 1 base at J, with 10 bases between. Germline V CDR1 and CDR2: SGHDT, YYEEEE. The DNA for the CDR3 is TGTGCCAGCAGCTGGGGGGTAAGCCAAGAGACCCAGTACTTC. Amino acids: CASSWGVSQETQYF.

The chain uses TRBV9 and TRBJ2-2; TRBD1 matches at 8 bases. Germline V gene data show CDR1 as SGDLS and CDR2 as YYNGEE. This CDR3 spans 16 amino acids. Germline trimming cut 2 bases from V and 1 base from J; bases unmatched to any gene: 4. CDR3 DNA: TGTGCCAGCAGCGTTCAGGGGGCGGTGAACACCGGGGAGCTGTTTTTT. Translating it yields CASSVQGAVNTGELFF.

This clone was detected once. This chain links TRBV27 with TRBJ2-1; 11 bases map to TRBD2. The ends lost 4 bases at V and 7 bases at J; junction bases unmatched: 6. Germline CDR1 is MNHEY and CDR2 is SMNVEV (reference sequence). This CDR3 comprises 15 residues. In DNA form, the CDR3 reads TGTGCCAGCAGTTCCCCCGCTAGCGGGAGGAATGAGCAGTTCTTC. This codes for CASSSPASGRNEQFF.

This chain connects TRBV19 to TRBJ1-6; TRBD1 matches 7 bases. The CDR3 has 16 residues. The germline V gene encodes CDR1 LNHDA and CDR2 SQIVND (reference sequence). With V trimmed by 4 bases and J by 4 bases, 7 bases remained unmatched. Here the CDR3 reads CASSTSTGPYNSPLHF. DNA of the CDR3: TGTGCCAGTAGTACTTCGACAGGGCCGTATAATTCACCCCTCCACTTT.

The genes are TRBV7-3 and TRBJ2-5; TRBD2 aligns across 11 bases. CDR3 length equals 15 residues. Trimming cost V 1 base and J 4 bases; bases outside gene matches: 2. Germline CDR1 and CDR2: SGHTA and FQGTGA. CDR3 residues: CASSLSGLAGETQYF. DNA of the CDR3: TGTGCCAGCAGCTTAAGTGGACTAGCGGGAGAGACCCAGTACTTC.

The gene calls are TRBV5-1 and TRBJ1-2; 10 bases align to TRBD1. The trim removed 5 bases at V and 4 bases at J, leaving 5 bases unmatched. Germline-derived CDR1 and CDR2 are SGHRS and YFSETQ. There are 14 residues in the CDR3. DNA for the CDR3: TGCGCCAGCAGTGGGGACAGGGGAGGCTATGGCTACACCTTC. It specifies CASSGDRGGYGYTF.

The rearrangement joins TRBV2 to TRBJ2-5, with TRBD1 matching 8 bases. Per germline, CDR1 SNHLY and CDR2 FYNNEI. V trimming: 5 bases; J trimming: 5 bases; junction bases outside the gene matches: 7. The CDR3 has 14 amino acids. CDR3 nucleotides: TGTGCCAGCAGTAGGACAGGGTTTTCGGAGACCCAGTACTTC. This encodes CASSRTGFSETQYF.

The rearrangement joins TRBV5-5 to TRBJ2-3; 10 bases are a match to TRBD1. Germline CDR1 reads SGHKS; CDR2 reads YYEKEE (reference sequence). CDR3 size: 17 residues. The V segment lost 2 bases and the J segment 3 bases; nucleotides outside the gene matches: 9. CDR3 sequence (DNA): TGTGCCAGCAGCTTATTTGAGACAGGGGGCCGTACAGATACGCAGTATTTT. Its translation: CASSLFETGGRTDTQYF.

V gene TRBV5-1 combines with J gene TRBJ1-6; D is undetermined. This CDR3 has 13 amino acids. From germline, CDR1 is SGHRS and CDR2 YFSETQ. The ends were cut back, 4 bases at V and 3 bases at J, with 5 bases in the middle. DNA of the CDR3: TGCGCCAGCAGCCCAGACTATAATTCACCCCTCCACTTT. The encoded protein is CASSPDYNSPLHF.

The sample holds one count of this clone. This CDR3 is also generated by other DNA sequences in the sample. V is TRBV5-1 and J is TRBJ2-5, with TRBD2 matching over 10 bases. Trimming at V came to 0 bases and at J to 1 base, leaving 3 bases not matched to a gene. CDR3 length: 16 residues. The germline CDR1 and CDR2 sequences are SGHRS and YFSETQ. The CDR3 sequence is CASSLVSGGPQETQYF. CDR3 nucleotides: TGCGCCAGCAGCTTGGTTAGCGGGGGGCCCCAAGAGACCCAGTACTTC.

Ten or more counts support this clone. The chain employs TRBV7-8 and TRBJ2-1, with 8 bases lining up with TRBD2. Trimming removed 5 bases from V and 8 bases from J; junction bases left unmatched: 11. The germline gives CDR1 SGHVS, CDR2 FQNEAQ. The CDR3 loop spans 15 amino acids. The CDR3, as DNA: TGTGCCAGCAGCCCCGTGGCGGGGGGCGGGGATGAGCAGTTCTTC. Translation: CASSPVAGGGDEQFF.

This clone was recorded only once. The chain has TRBV27 and TRBJ1-1, with D possibly TRBD1 on 5 matching bases. CDR1 MNHEY and CDR2 SMNVEV come from the germline V gene (reference sequence). V was cut by 8 bases and J by 4 bases, with 20 bases left in between. This CDR3 is built from 15 residues. Here the CDR3 reads CASRQIQGWATEAFF. CDR3 coding DNA: TGTGCCAGCCGCCAGATCCAGGGATGGGCCACTGAAGCTTTCTTT.

V gene TRBV25-1 combines with J gene TRBJ2-6; 10 nucleotides agree with TRBD1. The CDR3 runs to 17 residues. J lost 0 bases, V lost 7 bases, and 6 bases had no gene match. Germline V gene lookup returns CDR1 MGHDK and CDR2 SYGVNS. CDR3 sequence reads: CASTPGQGLSGANVLTF. DNA for the CDR3: TGTGCCAGCACTCCGGGACAGGGGCTCTCTGGGGCCAACGTCCTGACTTTC.

Points on this clone: This sample also contains other DNA sequences that code for the same CDR3. The gene calls are TRBV2 and TRBJ1-5; TRBD1 aligns across 10 bases. Germline values: CDR1 SNHLY, CDR2 FYNNEI. The length of the CDR3 is 14 residues. The J segment lost 2 bases and the V segment lost 6 bases, leaving 1 base of the junction unmatched. CDR3 in DNA: TGTGCCAGCAGGGGGACAGGGGGCAATCAGCCCCAGCATTTT. Translating gives CASRGTGGNQPQHF.

As regards this clone: Other DNA sequences within the sample encode an identical CDR3. The chain joins TRBV5-1 to TRBJ1-1; perhaps TRBD1 as D (5 bases). Trimming shortened V by 4 bases and J by 2 bases, and 9 bases separated the two germline ends. The germline gives CDR1 SGHRS, CDR2 YFSETQ. The CDR3 covers 13 residues. The CDR3 DNA sequence: TGCGCCAGCAGCGAGCAGGGCAACACTGAAGCTTTCTTT. It specifies CASSEQGNTEAFF.

This chain uses TRBV6-4 with TRBJ1-1; D may be TRBD1 (5 bases). CDR3 length equals 13 residues. Germline V gene sequence: CDR1 MRHNA, CDR2 SNTAGT. The ends were cut back, 3 bases at V and 7 bases at J, with 12 bases in the middle. The CDR3 DNA sequence: TGTGCCAGCAGTGAACGGGCAGGGCTTGAAGCTTTCTTT. Its translation: CASSERAGLEAFF.

The gene calls are TRBV7-9 and TRBJ1-4, with 7 bases identical to TRBD1. The J segment lost 8 bases and the V segment lost 2 bases, leaving 8 bases of the junction unmatched. The CDR3 sequence is 15 residues long. The germline CDR1 and CDR2 sequences are SEHNR and FQNEAQ (reference sequence). CDR3 bases: TGTGCCAGCAGCTTATATGGGACAGCCAACGAAAAACTGTTTTTT. This gives the protein CASSLYGTANEKLFF.

The chain has TRBV28 and TRBJ2-7; weak D call: TRBD1 (6 bases). Deletions cut 3 bases from V and 0 bases from J, with 9 bases between. Germline CDR1 MDHEN, CDR2 SYDVKM. The CDR3 covers 14 residues. The CDR3 sequence: CASSLTGSSYEQYF. CDR3 nucleotides: TGTGCCAGCAGTTTGACAGGTAGCTCCTACGAGCAGTACTTC.

V gene TRBV4-2 combines with J gene TRBJ2-7; 9 nucleotides match TRBD1. The germline V gene encodes CDR1 LGHNA and CDR2 YNFKEQ. The CDR3 runs 16 residues. J lost 6 bases, V lost 1 base, and 10 bases had no gene match. The DNA for the CDR3 is TGTGCCAGCAGCCAAGCGGGGGGACAGGGATCGTTCGAGCAGTACTTC. Amino acid sequence: CASSQAGGQGSFEQYF.